What follows is one T cell receptor (beta chain) and its context. A junction boundary mismatches the germline segment, possibly from a read error. This sample is drawn from a study of molecular identifiers for immune sequencing clone quantification. Per the germline V gene, CDR1 is MDHEN and CDR2 is SYDVKM. The CDR3 loop spans 17 amino acids. TCRdb ran MiXCR on the PCR reads and lists one entry per CDR3 protein. The sample has approximately 500,000 distinct CDR3 sequences, roughly 25% seen once. The sample was naive CD8+ T cells from blood, with Jurkat cell RNA spiked in. Subset specified: FACS-sorted CD8+CD4-CCR7+CD45RA+ naive T cells. This chain uses TRBV28 with TRBJ2-6; perhaps TRBD1 as D (5 bases). The clonotype comes from a human donor in good health. Some libraries in this study had Jurkat cell RNA spiked in. CDR3 sequence: CASSLSIVNSGANVLPF. CDR3 sequence (DNA): TGTGCCAGCAGTTTGAGCATAGTAAACTCTGGGGCCAACGTCCTGCCTTTC.